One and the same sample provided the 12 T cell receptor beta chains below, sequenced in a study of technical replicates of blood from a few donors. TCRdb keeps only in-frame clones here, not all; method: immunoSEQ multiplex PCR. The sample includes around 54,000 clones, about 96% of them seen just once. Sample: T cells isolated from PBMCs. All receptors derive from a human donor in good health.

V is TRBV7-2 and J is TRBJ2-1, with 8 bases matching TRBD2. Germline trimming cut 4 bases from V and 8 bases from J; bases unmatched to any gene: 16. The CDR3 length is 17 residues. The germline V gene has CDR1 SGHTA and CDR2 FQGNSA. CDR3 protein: CASSSPPGTSPFDEQFF. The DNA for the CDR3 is TGTGCCAGCAGCTCCCCTCCCGGGACTAGTCCATTCGATGAGCAGTTCTTC.

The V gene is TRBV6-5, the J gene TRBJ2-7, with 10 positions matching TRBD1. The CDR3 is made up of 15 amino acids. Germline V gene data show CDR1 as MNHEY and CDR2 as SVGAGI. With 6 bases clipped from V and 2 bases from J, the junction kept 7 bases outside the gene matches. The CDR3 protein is CASREPGTGAYEQYF. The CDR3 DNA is TGTGCCAGCAGGGAACCCGGGACAGGGGCCTACGAGCAGTACTTC.

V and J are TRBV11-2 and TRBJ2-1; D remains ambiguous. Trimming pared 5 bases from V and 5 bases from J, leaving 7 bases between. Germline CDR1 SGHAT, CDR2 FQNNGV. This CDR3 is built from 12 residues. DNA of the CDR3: TGTGCCAGCAGCCCTGAGAACAATGAGCAGTTCTTC. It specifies CASSPENNEQFF.

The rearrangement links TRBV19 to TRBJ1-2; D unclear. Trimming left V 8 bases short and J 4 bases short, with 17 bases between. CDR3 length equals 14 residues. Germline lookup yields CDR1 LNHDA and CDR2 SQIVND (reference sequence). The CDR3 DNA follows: TGTGCCAGTTCAGAATCAAGGAGGGCCTATGGCTACACCTTC. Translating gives CASSESRRAYGYTF. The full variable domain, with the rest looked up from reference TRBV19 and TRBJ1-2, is DGGITQSPKYLFRKEGQNVTLSCEQNLNHDAMYWYRQDPGQGLRLIYYSQIVNDFQKGDIAEGYSVSREKKESFPLTVTSAQKNPTAFYLCASSESRRAYGYTFGSGTRLTVV.

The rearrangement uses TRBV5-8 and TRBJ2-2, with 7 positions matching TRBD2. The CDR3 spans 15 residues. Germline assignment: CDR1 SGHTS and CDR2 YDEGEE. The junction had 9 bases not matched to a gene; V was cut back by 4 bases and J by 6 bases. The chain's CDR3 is CASSPGEGIAGELFF. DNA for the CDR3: TGTGCCAGCAGCCCCGGGGAGGGGATCGCCGGGGAGCTGTTTTTT.

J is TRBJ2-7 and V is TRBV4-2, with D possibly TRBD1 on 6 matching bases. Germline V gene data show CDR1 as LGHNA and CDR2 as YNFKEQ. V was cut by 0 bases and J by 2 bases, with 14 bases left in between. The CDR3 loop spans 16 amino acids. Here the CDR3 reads CASSQDAGDIPYEQYF. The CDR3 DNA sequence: TGTGCCAGCAGCCAAGATGCAGGGGACATACCCTACGAGCAGTACTTC.

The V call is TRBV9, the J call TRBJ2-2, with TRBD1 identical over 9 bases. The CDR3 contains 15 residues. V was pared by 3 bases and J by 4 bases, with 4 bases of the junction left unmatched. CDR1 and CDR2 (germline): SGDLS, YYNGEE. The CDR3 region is CASSAYRGRTGELFF. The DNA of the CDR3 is TGTGCCAGCAGCGCCTACAGGGGGCGCACCGGGGAGCTGTTTTTT. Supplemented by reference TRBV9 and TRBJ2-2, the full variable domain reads DSGVTQTPKHLITATGQRVTLRCSPRSGDLSVYWYQQSLDQGLQFLIQYYNGEERAKGNILERFSAQQFPDLHSELNLSSLELGDSALYFCASSAYRGRTGELFFGEGSRLTVL.

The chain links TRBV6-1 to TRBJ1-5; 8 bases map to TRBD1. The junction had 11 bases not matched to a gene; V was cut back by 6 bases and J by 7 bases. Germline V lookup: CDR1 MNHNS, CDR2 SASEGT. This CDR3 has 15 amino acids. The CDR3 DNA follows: TGTGCCAGCAGATTGGCGGGGACAGGCGTCCAGCCCCAGCATTTT. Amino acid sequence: CASRLAGTGVQPQHF.

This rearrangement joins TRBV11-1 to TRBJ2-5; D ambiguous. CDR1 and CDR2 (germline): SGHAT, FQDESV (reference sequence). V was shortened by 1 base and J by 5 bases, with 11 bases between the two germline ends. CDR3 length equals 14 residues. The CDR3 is CASSLVGIGETQYF. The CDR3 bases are TGTGCCAGCAGCTTAGTAGGTATCGGGGAGACCCAGTACTTC.

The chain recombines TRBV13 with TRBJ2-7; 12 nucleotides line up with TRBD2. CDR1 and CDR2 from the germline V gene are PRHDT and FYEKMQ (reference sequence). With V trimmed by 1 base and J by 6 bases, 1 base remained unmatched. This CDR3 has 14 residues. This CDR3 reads CASSLALAGGEQYF. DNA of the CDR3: TGTGCCAGCAGCTTAGCACTAGCGGGAGGCGAGCAGTACTTC. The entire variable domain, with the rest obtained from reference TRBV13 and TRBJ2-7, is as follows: AAGVIQSPRHLIKEKRETATLKCYPIPRHDTVYWYQQGPGQDPQFLISFYEKMQSDKGSIPDRFSAQQFSDYHSELNMSSLELGDSALYFCASSLALAGGEQYFGPGTRLTVT.

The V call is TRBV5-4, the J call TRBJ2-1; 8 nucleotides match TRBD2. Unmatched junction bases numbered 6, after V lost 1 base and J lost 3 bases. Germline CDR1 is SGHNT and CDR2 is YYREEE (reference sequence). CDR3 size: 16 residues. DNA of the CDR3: TGTGCCAGCAGCTTGAGGACGGGAGGGGGCTACAATGAGCAGTTCTTC. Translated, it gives CASSLRTGGGYNEQFF.

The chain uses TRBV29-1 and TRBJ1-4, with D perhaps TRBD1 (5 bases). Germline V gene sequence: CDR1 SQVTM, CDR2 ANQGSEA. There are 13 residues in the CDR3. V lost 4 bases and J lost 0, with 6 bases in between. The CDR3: CSVGTTTNEKLFF. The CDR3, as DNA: TGCAGCGTTGGGACAACAACTAATGAAAAACTGTTTTTT.